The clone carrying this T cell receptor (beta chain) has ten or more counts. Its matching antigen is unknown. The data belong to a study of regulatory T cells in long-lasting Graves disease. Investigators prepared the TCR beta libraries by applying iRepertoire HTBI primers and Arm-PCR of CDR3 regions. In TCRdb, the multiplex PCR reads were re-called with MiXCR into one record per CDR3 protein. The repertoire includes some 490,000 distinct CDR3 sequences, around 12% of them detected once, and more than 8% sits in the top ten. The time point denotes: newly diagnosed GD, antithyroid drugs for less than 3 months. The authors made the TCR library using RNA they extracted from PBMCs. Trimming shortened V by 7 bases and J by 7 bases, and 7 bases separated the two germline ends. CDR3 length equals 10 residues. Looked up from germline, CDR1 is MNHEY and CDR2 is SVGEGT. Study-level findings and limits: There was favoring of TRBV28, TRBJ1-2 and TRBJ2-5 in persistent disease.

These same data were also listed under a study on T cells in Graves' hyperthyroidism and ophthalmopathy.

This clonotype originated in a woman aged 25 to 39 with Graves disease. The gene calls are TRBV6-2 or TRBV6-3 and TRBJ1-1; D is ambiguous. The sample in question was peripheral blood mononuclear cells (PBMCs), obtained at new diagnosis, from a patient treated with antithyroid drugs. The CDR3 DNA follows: TGTGCCAGCATGAGAATTGAAGCTTTCTTT. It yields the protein CASMRIEAFF.